Each of the 6 T cell receptor beta chains below was sequenced from the same sample in a study of blood T cell repertoires in COVID-19. TCRdb's table, derived via immunoSEQ multiplex PCR, lists solely in-frame clones and lacks some. The repertoire holds approximately 300,000 clones, with 85% to 90% as singletons. The source material was peripheral blood. Receptors were obtained from a woman in her 50s with COVID-19, enrolled during active disease.

On this clone itself: At the DNA level, this CDR3 is encoded by other sequences in the same sample as well. The gene calls are TRBV18 and TRBJ1-2, with 8 bases lining up with TRBD1. Germline V gives CDR1 KGHSH, CDR2 LQKENI. CDR3 length equals 13 residues. The junction had 0 bases not matched to a gene; V was cut back by 3 bases and J by 3 bases. The CDR3 DNA is TGTGCCAGCTCACCGGACAGGGACTATGGCTACACCTTC. This codes for CASSPDRDYGYTF.

The chain has TRBV20-1 and TRBJ2-2, with 8 bases that match TRBD2. The CDR3 has 15 residues. Germline V lookup: CDR1 DFQATT, CDR2 SNEGSKA (reference sequence). The J segment lost 0 bases and the V segment lost 3 bases, leaving 3 bases of the junction unmatched. The CDR3 DNA reads as TGCAGTGCTAGTATTAGCGGGGCGAACACCGGGGAGCTGTTTTTT. It specifies CSASISGANTGELFF.

V and J are TRBV7-9 and TRBJ1-1; D unclear. Germline values: CDR1 SEHNR, CDR2 FQNEAQ (reference sequence). This CDR3 has 15 amino acids. The V gene lost 5 bases and the J gene lost 4 bases, with 17 bases spanning the gap. The CDR3 loop is CASSHRGREITEAFF. CDR3 sequence (DNA): TGTGCCAGCAGCCATCGTGGGAGAGAAATCACTGAAGCTTTCTTT.

The chain employs TRBV18 and TRBJ2-1; 7 bases fit TRBD2. CDR3 length: 17 residues. CDR1 and CDR2 (germline): KGHSH, LQKENI. The V gene end was trimmed by 2 bases and the J gene end by 5 bases; junction bases not matched to a gene: 12. This CDR3 reads CASSPNRGAGRNNEQFF. For the CDR3, the DNA is TGTGCCAGCTCACCAAATAGGGGAGCGGGGAGGAACAATGAGCAGTTCTTC.

V and J are TRBV11-1 and TRBJ2-1; TRBD1 aligns across 9 bases. V shed 3 bases, J shed 7 bases, and the junction held 7 bases outside the gene matches. The germline V gene has CDR1 SGHAT and CDR2 FQDESV (reference sequence). CDR3 length equals 15 residues. The CDR3 sequence is CASSLTGGSYNEQFF. Here the CDR3 DNA reads TGTGCCAGCAGCTTGACAGGGGGGTCTTATAATGAGCAGTTCTTC.

The V gene is TRBV19, the J gene TRBJ2-7; TRBD1 is a possible D gene (5 bases). Trimming removed 5 bases at V and 2 bases at J, with 13 bases between. The CDR3 is 14 residues long. Germline V gene lookup returns CDR1 LNHDA and CDR2 SQIVND (reference sequence). The CDR3 nucleotides are TGTGCCAGTAGTTCTAACCTAGGGGCCTACGAGCAGTACTTC. It encodes CASSSNLGAYEQYF.